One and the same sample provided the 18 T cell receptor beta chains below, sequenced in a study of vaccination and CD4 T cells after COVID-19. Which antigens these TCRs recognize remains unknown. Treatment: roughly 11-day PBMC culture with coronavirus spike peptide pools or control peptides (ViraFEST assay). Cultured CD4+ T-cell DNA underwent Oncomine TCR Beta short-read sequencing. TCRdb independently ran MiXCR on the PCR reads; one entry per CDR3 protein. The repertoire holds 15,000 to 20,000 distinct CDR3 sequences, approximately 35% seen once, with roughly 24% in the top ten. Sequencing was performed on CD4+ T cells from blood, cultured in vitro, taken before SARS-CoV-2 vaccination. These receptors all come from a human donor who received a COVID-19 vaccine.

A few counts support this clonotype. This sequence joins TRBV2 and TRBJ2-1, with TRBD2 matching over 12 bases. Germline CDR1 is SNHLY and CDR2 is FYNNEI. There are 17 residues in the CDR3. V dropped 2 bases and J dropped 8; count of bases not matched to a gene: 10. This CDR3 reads CASSESTSGGSWDEQFF. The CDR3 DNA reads TGTGCCAGCAGTGAATCGACTAGCGGGGGATCGTGGGATGAGCAGTTCTTC.

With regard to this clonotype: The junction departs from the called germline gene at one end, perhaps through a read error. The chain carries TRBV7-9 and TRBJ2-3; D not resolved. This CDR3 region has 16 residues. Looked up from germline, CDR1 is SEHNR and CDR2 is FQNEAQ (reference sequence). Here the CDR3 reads CTSSLPLVQVADTQYF. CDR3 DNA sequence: TGTACCAGCAGCCTTCCTTTAGTTCAGGTCGCAGATACGCAGTATTTT.

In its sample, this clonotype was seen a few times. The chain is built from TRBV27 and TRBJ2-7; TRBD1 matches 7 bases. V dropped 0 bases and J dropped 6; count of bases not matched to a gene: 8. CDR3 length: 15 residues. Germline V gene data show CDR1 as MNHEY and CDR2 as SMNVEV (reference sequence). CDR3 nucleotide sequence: TGTGCCAGCAGTTTATCCTTCTTCACAGGGGTCGAGCAGTACTTC. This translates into CASSLSFFTGVEQYF.

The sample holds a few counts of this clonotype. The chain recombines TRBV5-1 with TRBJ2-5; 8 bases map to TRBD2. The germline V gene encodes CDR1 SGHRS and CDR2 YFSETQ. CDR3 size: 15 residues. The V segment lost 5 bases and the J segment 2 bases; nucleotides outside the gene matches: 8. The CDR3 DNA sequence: TGCGCCAGCAGAGGACCGGGGGGGCTTCAAGAGACCCAGTACTTC. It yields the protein CASRGPGGLQETQYF.

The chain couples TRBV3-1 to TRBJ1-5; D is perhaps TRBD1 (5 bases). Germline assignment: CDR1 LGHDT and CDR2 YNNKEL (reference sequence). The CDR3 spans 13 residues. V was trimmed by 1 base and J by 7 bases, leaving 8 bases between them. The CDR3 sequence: CASSQGGLQPQHF. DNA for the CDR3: TGTGCCAGCAGCCAAGGGGGGTTGCAGCCCCAGCATTTT.

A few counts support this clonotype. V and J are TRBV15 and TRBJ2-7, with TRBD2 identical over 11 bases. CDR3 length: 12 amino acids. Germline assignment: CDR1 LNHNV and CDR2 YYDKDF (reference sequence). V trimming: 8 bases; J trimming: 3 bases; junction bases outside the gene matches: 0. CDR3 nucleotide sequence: TGTGCCACCGGGACTAGCGGCTACGAGCAGTACTTC. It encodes CATGTSGYEQYF.

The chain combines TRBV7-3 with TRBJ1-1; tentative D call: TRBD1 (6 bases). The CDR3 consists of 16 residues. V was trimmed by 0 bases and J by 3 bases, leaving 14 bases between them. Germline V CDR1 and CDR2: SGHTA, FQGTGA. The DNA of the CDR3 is TGTGCCAGCAGCTTAACGCAGAACAGGGTGTACACTGAAGCTTTCTTT. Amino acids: CASSLTQNRVYTEAFF.

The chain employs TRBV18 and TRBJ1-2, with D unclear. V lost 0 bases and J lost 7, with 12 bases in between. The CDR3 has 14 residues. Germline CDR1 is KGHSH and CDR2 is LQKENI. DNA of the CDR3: TGTGCCAGCTCACCACCGTCGAGAGACACTGGCTACACCTTC. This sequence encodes CASSPPSRDTGYTF.

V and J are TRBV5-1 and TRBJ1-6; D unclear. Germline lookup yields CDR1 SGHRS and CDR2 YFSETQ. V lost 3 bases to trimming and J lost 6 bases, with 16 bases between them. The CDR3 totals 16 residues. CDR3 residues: CASSSNREPLNSPLHF. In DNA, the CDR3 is TGCGCCAGCAGCTCCAACCGAGAGCCACTTAATTCACCCCTCCACTTT.

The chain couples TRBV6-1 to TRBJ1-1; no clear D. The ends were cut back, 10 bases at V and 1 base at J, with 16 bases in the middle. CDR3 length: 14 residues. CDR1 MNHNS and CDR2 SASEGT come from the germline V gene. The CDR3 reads CATEVVPGNTEAFF. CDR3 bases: TGTGCCACCGAAGTGGTACCGGGGAACACTGAAGCTTTCTTT.

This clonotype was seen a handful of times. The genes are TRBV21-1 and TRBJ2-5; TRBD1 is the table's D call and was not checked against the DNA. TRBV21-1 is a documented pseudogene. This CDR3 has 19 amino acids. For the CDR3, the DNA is TGTGCCAGCAGCAAAGTTAGCAACGGGGGGGATCGGACCCAAGAGACCCAGTACTTC. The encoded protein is CASSKVSNGGDRTQETQYF.

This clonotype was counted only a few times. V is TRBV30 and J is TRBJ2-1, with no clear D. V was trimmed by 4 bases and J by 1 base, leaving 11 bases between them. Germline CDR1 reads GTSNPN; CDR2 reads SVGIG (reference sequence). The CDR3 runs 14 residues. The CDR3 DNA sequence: TGTGCCTGGAATTTGGCGGTTTCCTACAATGAGCAGTTCTTC. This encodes CAWNLAVSYNEQFF. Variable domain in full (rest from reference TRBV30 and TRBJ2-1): SQTIHQWPATLVQPVGSPLSLECTVEGTSNPNLYWYRQAAGRGLQLLFYSVGIGQISSEVPQNLSASRPQDRQFILSSKKLLLSDSGFYLCAWNLAVSYNEQFFGPGTRLTVL.

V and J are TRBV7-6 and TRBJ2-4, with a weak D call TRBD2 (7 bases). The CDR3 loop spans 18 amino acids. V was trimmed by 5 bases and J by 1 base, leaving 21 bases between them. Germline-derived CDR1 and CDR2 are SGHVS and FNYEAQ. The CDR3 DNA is TGTGCCAGCAGCCCTAGGGGCGCGGGGGCCGGGGCCAAAAACATTCAGTACTTC. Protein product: CASSPRGAGAGAKNIQYF.

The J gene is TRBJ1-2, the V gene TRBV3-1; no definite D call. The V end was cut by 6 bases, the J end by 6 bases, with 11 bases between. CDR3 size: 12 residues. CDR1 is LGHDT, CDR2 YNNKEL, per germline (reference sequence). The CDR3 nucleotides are TGTGCCAGCAGTCAATCCCCCCATGGCTACACCTTC. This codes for CASSQSPHGYTF.

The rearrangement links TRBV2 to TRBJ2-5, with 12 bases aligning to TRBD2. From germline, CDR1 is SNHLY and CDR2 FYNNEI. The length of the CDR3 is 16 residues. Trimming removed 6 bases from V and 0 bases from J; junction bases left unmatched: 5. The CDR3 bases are TGTGCCAGCAGATCCAGGACTAGCGGGAACCAAGAGACCCAGTACTTC. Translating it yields CASRSRTSGNQETQYF.

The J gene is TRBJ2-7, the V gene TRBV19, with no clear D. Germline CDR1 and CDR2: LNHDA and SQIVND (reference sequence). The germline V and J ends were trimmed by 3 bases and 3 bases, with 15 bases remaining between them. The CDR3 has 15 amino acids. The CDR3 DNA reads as TGTGCCAGTAGTATGGTAGGTAGCACGCTCTACGAGCAGTACTTC. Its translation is CASSMVGSTLYEQYF.

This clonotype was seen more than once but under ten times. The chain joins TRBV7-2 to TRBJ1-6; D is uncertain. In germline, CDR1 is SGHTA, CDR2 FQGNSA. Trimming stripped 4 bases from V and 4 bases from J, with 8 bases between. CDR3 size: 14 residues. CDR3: CASSWVAYNSPLHF. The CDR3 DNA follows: TGTGCCAGCAGCTGGGTTGCGTATAATTCACCCCTCCACTTT.

The CDR3 nucleotides read TGTGCCAGCAGCGCGACGGGAGCTAACTATGGCTACACCTTC. Encoded protein: CASSATGANYGYTF. The chain couples TRBV6-1 to TRBJ1-2, with D uncertain. V was clipped by 6 bases and J by 0 bases, with 11 bases between them. The length of the CDR3 is 14 residues. Germline V gene data show CDR1 as MNHNS and CDR2 as SASEGT.